These 9 T cell receptor beta chains share one sample of origin, sequenced in a study of blood T cells in healthy people across ages. A second about 6 to 12 cycle PCR used barcoded and J-beta primers. TCRdb reanalysed the 5' RACE reads using MiXCR and keeps one entry per CDR3 protein. The sample records roughly 1,300,000 distinct CDR3 sequences, approximately 60% being singletons. Sequenced sample: blood. These receptors all come from a man younger than 35 in good health.

In its sample, this clonotype was seen a few times. This chain links TRBV29-1 with TRBJ2-3, with TRBD2 matching over 9 bases. The CDR3 spans 16 residues. V lost 2 bases and J lost 6; bases outside the gene matches: 12. Germline CDR1 and CDR2: SQVTM and ANQGSEA. CDR3 sequence reads: CSVETGRSGGSDTQYF. CDR3 sequence (DNA): TGCAGCGTTGAAACGGGAAGGAGCGGGGGGTCGGATACGCAGTATTTT.

Only a few counts were recorded for this clonotype. The chain employs TRBV12-3 or TRBV12-4 and TRBJ1-2; TRBD1 aligns across 8 bases. Trimming at V came to 2 bases and at J to 1 base, leaving 6 bases not matched to a gene. The CDR3 runs to 16 residues. CDR3 loop: CASSLQGAILNYGYTF. CDR3 bases: TGTGCCAGCAGTTTACAGGGGGCCATTCTTAACTATGGCTACACCTTC.

This rearrangement joins TRBV7-2 to TRBJ2-5; D might be TRBD2 (5 bases). TRBJ2-7 matches the DNA end more closely, so the J call is doubtful. The CDR3 consists of 14 residues. CDR1 SGHTA and CDR2 FQGNSA come from the germline V gene. The CDR3 region is CASSLDTSYHEQYF. The CDR3, as DNA: TGTGCCAGCAGCTTAGACACTAGTTACCACGAGCAGTACTTC.

A few counts support this clonotype. The chain carries TRBV20-1 and TRBJ2-1; either TRBD1 or TRBD2 may fit D (5 bases each). Germline CDR1 and CDR2: DFQATT and SNEGSKA (reference sequence). CDR3 length equals 13 residues. Trimming removed 2 bases from V and 9 bases from J, with 14 bases in between. CDR3 amino acids: CSARSLTGPEQFF. The CDR3 bases are TGCAGTGCTAGATCCTTAACGGGGCCTGAGCAGTTCTTC.

The rearrangement links TRBV28 to TRBJ2-3; D not certain. Trimming left V 3 bases short and J 3 bases short, with 13 bases between. Germline V lookup: CDR1 MDHEN, CDR2 SYDVKM. The CDR3 covers 15 residues. CDR3 residues: CASSFMRRRTDTQYF. CDR3 DNA sequence: TGTGCCAGCAGTTTCATGAGAAGGCGGACAGATACGCAGTATTTT.

This clonotype was detected a few times. V is TRBV4-1 and J is TRBJ2-7; the D is unclear. V shed 0 bases and J shed 5 bases, with 14 bases lying between them. Germline V lookup: CDR1 MGHRA, CDR2 YSYEKL. The length of the CDR3 is 15 residues. For the CDR3, the DNA is TGCGCCAGCAGCCAAGATCCCGCGGAGTTTAACGAGCAGTACTTC. Amino acids: CASSQDPAEFNEQYF.

Remarks on this clonotype: At one end, the junction sequence differs from germline, possibly due to a read error. V usage is TRBV7-6 and J usage is TRBJ2-3; 9 bases are a match to TRBD1. The CDR3 sequence is 17 residues long. Per the germline V gene, CDR1 is SGHVS and CDR2 is FNYEAQ. Written as DNA, the CDR3 is TGTGCCAGTAGCTTCCCGAACAGGGGGCGCCTATCAGATACGCAGTATTTT. It encodes CASSFPNRGRLSDTQYF.

This clonotype was picked up a small number of times. An end of the junction does not agree with germline; a read error may underlie this. The chain carries TRBV12-3 or TRBV12-4 and TRBJ1-5; possibly TRBD1 for D (5 bases). This CDR3 has 15 residues. The chain's CDR3 is CASSLRGFGNQPQHF. CDR3 sequence (DNA): TGTGCCAGTAGTTTACGGGGGTTTGGGAATCAGCCCCAGCATTTT.

V is TRBV27 and J is TRBJ2-1; 7 bases fit TRBD1. With V trimmed by 5 bases and J by 2 bases, 3 bases remained unmatched. Germline loops: CDR1 MNHEY, CDR2 SMNVEV (reference sequence). The CDR3 consists of 14 residues. As DNA, the CDR3 is TGTGCCAGCAGTGAGGGGGCTCCCTACAATGAGCAGTTCTTC. Translated, it gives CASSEGAPYNEQFF.